The 31 T cell receptor beta chains presented below share a single source sample, sequenced in a study of blood T cell repertoires in COVID-19. TCRdb keeps only in-frame clones here, not all; method: immunoSEQ multiplex PCR. The data show hundreds of thousands of clones, around four fifths seen once. The sequencing sample was made of peripheral blood. The origin of the receptors is a woman aged 70 to 79 with acute or convalescent COVID-19.

V usage is TRBV7-8 and J usage is TRBJ1-3; TRBD1 aligns across 8 bases. The germline CDR1 and CDR2 sequences are SGHVS and FQNEAQ. V shed 0 bases and J 7 bases; nucleotides not matched to a gene: 2. This CDR3 is built from 14 residues. The CDR3: CASSLAYRGNTIYF. Written as DNA, the CDR3 is TGTGCCAGCAGCTTAGCCTACAGGGGGAACACCATATATTTT.

The J gene is TRBJ1-5, the V gene TRBV2, with TRBD1 identical over 11 bases. CDR1 and CDR2 (germline): SNHLY, FYNNEI. J gave up 5 bases and V 8 bases, and 5 bases lay outside the gene matches. The CDR3 totals 14 residues. CDR3 region: CASARTGGDQPQHF. As DNA, the CDR3 is TGTGCCAGCGCGAGGACAGGGGGCGATCAGCCCCAGCATTTT.

Here the CDR3 reads CATSRDLLTDQETQYF. For the CDR3, the DNA is TGTGCCACCAGCAGAGATCTTCTGACAGATCAAGAGACCCAGTACTTC. The gene calls are TRBV15 and TRBJ2-5, with a possible D match to TRBD1 (5 bases). V dropped 0 bases and J dropped 2 bases, with 13 bases sitting between them. The CDR3 is 16 amino acids. Germline loops: CDR1 LNHNV, CDR2 YYDKDF (reference sequence).

This chain connects TRBV12-3 or TRBV12-4 to TRBJ2-1; D remains unclear. The CDR3 runs 11 residues. Trimming took off 6 bases at V and 7 bases at J, with 7 bases between the two ends. CDR3 in DNA: TGTGCCAGCAGCCCGCAGAATGAGCAGTTCTTC. As protein: CASSPQNEQFF.

This rearrangement joins TRBV4-3 to TRBJ2-3; D is perhaps TRBD2 (7 bases). Germline V gives CDR1 LGHNA, CDR2 YSLEER. V was shortened by 3 bases and J by 0 bases, with 13 bases between the two germline ends. The CDR3 covers 16 residues. The DNA for the CDR3 is TGCGCCAGCAGCCACTCGGGCGGGGGCAGCACAGATACGCAGTATTTT. This sequence encodes CASSHSGGGSTDTQYF.

V and J are TRBV5-1 and TRBJ1-1; the D is unclear. V was trimmed by 2 bases and J by 1 base, leaving 9 bases between them. This CDR3 spans 14 amino acids. Germline CDR1 reads SGHRS; CDR2 reads YFSETQ. The CDR3: CASSFEQTNTEAFF. CDR3 nucleotides: TGCGCCAGCAGCTTCGAACAGACGAACACTGAAGCTTTCTTT.

The chain couples TRBV5-1 to TRBJ1-1; possibly TRBD1 for D (5 bases). Germline values: CDR1 SGHRS, CDR2 YFSETQ. V gave up 5 bases and J gave up 0 bases, with 17 bases separating them. The CDR3 loop spans 16 amino acids. The CDR3, as DNA: TGCGCCAGCAGAGTTGGACGGGGACTCATGAACACTGAAGCTTTCTTT. Protein: CASRVGRGLMNTEAFF.

CDR3 DNA: TGTGCCACCAGCAGAGCAGGGGGGATCGGCACAGATACGCAGTATTTT. Translated, it gives CATSRAGGIGTDTQYF. The chain has TRBV15 and TRBJ2-3, with D possibly matching TRBD1 (7 bases). CDR1 is LNHNV and CDR2 is YYDKDF in the germline V gene (reference sequence). CDR3 length: 16 residues. The V end was cut by 1 base, the J end by 1 base, with 12 bases between.

In this sample, this clone turned up once. The chain recombines TRBV6-2 or TRBV6-3 with TRBJ2-1; 9 bases agree with TRBD1. The V gene's germline CDR1 is MNHEY and CDR2 SVGEGT. The CDR3 extends over 17 amino acids. The ends lost 2 bases at V and 13 bases at J; junction bases unmatched: 18. This chain's CDR3 is CASSYRWDRENPGRQFF. CDR3 DNA: TGTGCCAGCAGTTACCGATGGGACAGGGAGAACCCCGGTCGTCAGTTCTTC.

J is TRBJ2-5 and V is TRBV4-2; perhaps TRBD1 as D (6 bases). From germline, CDR1 is LGHNA and CDR2 YNFKEQ. The CDR3 consists of 16 residues. The germline V and J ends were trimmed by 0 bases and 5 bases, with 16 bases remaining between them. CDR3 in DNA: TGTGCCAGCAGCCAAGATCCGGTAAGGGGGACGGAGACCCAGTACTTC. Translated, it gives CASSQDPVRGTETQYF.

This chain connects TRBV19 to TRBJ1-2; 8 nucleotides match TRBD1. Unmatched junction bases numbered 7, after V lost 5 bases and J lost 2 bases. Looked up from germline, CDR1 is LNHDA and CDR2 is SQIVND (reference sequence). CDR3 length: 15 amino acids. DNA for the CDR3: TGTGCCAGTAGTTTGCCTTGGACAGGGAACTATGGCTACACCTTC. It codes for CASSLPWTGNYGYTF.

The gene calls are TRBV6-5 and TRBJ2-4; 9 bases fit TRBD1. CDR1 and CDR2 from the germline V gene are MNHEY and SVGAGI. Germline trimming cut 7 bases from V and 1 base from J; bases unmatched to any gene: 5. The CDR3 contains 15 residues. The CDR3 spells CASTSGTGAKNIQYF. The CDR3 DNA reads as TGTGCCAGCACGTCCGGGACAGGGGCCAAAAACATTCAGTACTTC.

V and J are TRBV29-1 and TRBJ1-4, with 7 bases fitting TRBD1. Per the germline V gene, CDR1 is SQVTM and CDR2 is ANQGSEA. The CDR3 is 13 amino acids. Trimming took 6 bases from V and 8 from J; bases not matched to a gene: 9. This CDR3 is CSVTGSIEEKLFF. The CDR3 DNA sequence: TGCAGCGTGACAGGGAGTATTGAGGAAAAACTGTTTTTT.

The rearrangement uses TRBV28 and TRBJ2-3; the match to TRBD2 covers 15 bases. Germline CDR1 MDHEN, CDR2 SYDVKM. The CDR3 runs to 19 residues. V trimming: 3 bases; J trimming: 2 bases; junction bases outside the gene matches: 9. CDR3 in amino acids: CASSFAGTSGGSSTDTQYF. The DNA of the CDR3 is TGTGCCAGCAGTTTCGCCGGGACTAGCGGGGGGTCCTCCACAGATACGCAGTATTTT.

J is TRBJ1-3 and V is TRBV20-1, with 7 bases identical to TRBD1. The length of the CDR3 is 14 residues. CDR1 DFQATT and CDR2 SNEGSKA come from the germline V gene (reference sequence). Trimming cost V 3 bases and J 3 bases; bases outside gene matches: 5. CDR3 region: CSASPGGIGNTIYF. The CDR3 nucleotides read TGCAGTGCTAGTCCAGGGGGAATTGGAAACACCATATATTTT.

J is TRBJ2-2 and V is TRBV30; D is perhaps TRBD1 (6 bases). CDR1 GTSNPN and CDR2 SVGIG come from the germline V gene (reference sequence). The CDR3 runs 14 residues. Deletions cut 4 bases from V and 3 bases from J, with 12 bases between. The CDR3 is CAWTLGHYTGELFF. The CDR3 DNA reads TGTGCCTGGACTCTGGGACATTACACCGGGGAGCTGTTTTTT.

The chain recombines TRBV6-1 with TRBJ1-1, with D possibly matching TRBD1 (6 bases). Per the germline V gene, CDR1 is MNHNS and CDR2 is SASEGT. Deletions cut 0 bases from V and 11 bases from J, with 13 bases between. This CDR3 contains 13 residues. CDR3 sequence: CASSEANRVRAFF. The CDR3 DNA reads TGTGCCAGCAGTGAAGCTAACAGGGTGAGGGCTTTCTTT.

This CDR3 reads CASSFEGQGVYEQYF. CDR3 in DNA: TGTGCCAGCAGCTTCGAGGGACAGGGGGTCTACGAGCAGTACTTC. The chain combines TRBV6-5 with TRBJ2-7, with TRBD1 matching over 11 bases. V lost 6 bases, J lost 3 bases, and 7 bases stayed unmatched. Germline V gene data show CDR1 as MNHEY and CDR2 as SVGAGI. This CDR3 region has 15 residues.

The V gene is TRBV4-3, the J gene TRBJ1-2; 9 positions agree with TRBD1. The CDR3 is 14 residues long. V lost 5 bases to trimming and J lost 7 bases; unmatched junction nucleotides: 8. Germline V CDR1 and CDR2: LGHNA, YSLEER. CDR3 nucleotides: TGCGCCAGCAGCTCTACGGGACAGGGAACTGGCTACACCTTC. It codes for CASSSTGQGTGYTF.

This clone was counted ten times or more. This chain uses TRBV6-5 with TRBJ2-3; 8 nucleotides match TRBD2. V gave up 0 bases and J gave up 6 bases; unmatched junction bases: 5. CDR1 is MNHEY and CDR2 is SVGAGI in the germline V gene. CDR3 length: 15 amino acids. The DNA for the CDR3 is TGTGCCAGCAGTTACTCTAGCGGGGTTGCCGATACGCAGTATTTT. The encoded protein is CASSYSSGVADTQYF.

The V and J genes are TRBV5-6 and TRBJ1-3; D may be TRBD1 (6 bases). The CDR3 covers 17 residues. Germline V gene sequence: CDR1 SGHDT, CDR2 YYEEEE. Trimming left V 3 bases short and J 0 bases short, with 16 bases between. For the CDR3, the DNA is TGTGCCAGCAGCTCTACGCTCAGGGGTCCCTCTGGAAACACCATATATTTT. This codes for CASSSTLRGPSGNTIYF. The full variable domain, with the rest looked up from reference TRBV5-6 and TRBJ1-3, is DAGVTQSPTHLIKTRGQQVTLRCSPKSGHDTVSWYQQALGQGPQFIFQYYEEEERQRGNFPDRFSGHQFPNYSSELNVNALLLGDSALYLCASSSTLRGPSGNTIYFGEGSWLTVV.

The chain has TRBV6-2 or TRBV6-3 and TRBJ2-1, with D maybe TRBD1 (6 bases). Germline V CDR1 and CDR2: MNHEY, SVGEGT. The CDR3 length is 17 residues. V gave up 2 bases and J gave up 10 bases, with 24 bases separating them. CDR3 in DNA: TGTGCCAGCAGTTACCCCCAAGTGGGGGCTTTCACTCGGGAGCAGTTCTTC. Translation gives CASSYPQVGAFTREQFF.

The chain joins TRBV5-1 to TRBJ1-6; 7 nucleotides match TRBD1. The CDR3 extends over 17 amino acids. Germline CDR1 reads SGHRS; CDR2 reads YFSETQ. Germline trimming cut 2 bases from V and 4 bases from J; bases unmatched to any gene: 9. Here the CDR3 DNA reads TGCGCCAGCAGCTTTCGGACAGGCGAGACTTATAATTCACCCCTCCACTTT. Translation gives CASSFRTGETYNSPLHF. The complete variable domain, with remaining parts taken from reference TRBV5-1 and TRBJ1-6, reads KAGVTQTPRYLIKTRGQQVTLSCSPISGHRSVSWYQQTPGQGLQFLFEYFSETQRNKGNFPGRFSGRQFSNSRSEMNVSTLELGDSALYLCASSFRTGETYNSPLHFGNGTRLTVT.

The chain links TRBV29-1 to TRBJ1-4; 7 bases are shared with TRBD1. The CDR3 extends over 13 amino acids. CDR1 SQVTM and CDR2 ANQGSEA come from the germline V gene. CDR3 sequence: CIKYRDRHEKLFF. In DNA form, the CDR3 reads TGCATCAAATACCGGGACAGACATGAAAAACTGTTTTTT.

This clone was seen once. The V call is TRBV11-2, the J call TRBJ1-2, with D possibly being TRBD1 (6 bases). With 6 bases removed from V and 4 bases from J, the gap between germline ends came to 15 bases. Per the germline V gene, CDR1 is SGHAT and CDR2 is FQNNGV. The CDR3 is made up of 14 amino acids. This chain's CDR3 is CASSPGAQSYGYTF. CDR3 sequence (DNA): TGTGCCAGCAGTCCAGGGGCGCAATCCTATGGCTACACCTTC.

CDR3 residues: CASSFVSDTGELFF. The CDR3 coding sequence is TGTGCCAGCAGTTTTGTTTCCGACACCGGGGAGCTGTTTTTT. The rearrangement uses TRBV27 and TRBJ2-2; D gene unclear. V lost 3 bases and J lost 3, with 8 bases in between. CDR3 length: 14 residues. Looked up from germline, CDR1 is MNHEY and CDR2 is SMNVEV (reference sequence).

This clone was counted once. The chain combines TRBV7-9 with TRBJ2-1; 10 nucleotides line up with TRBD2. This CDR3 spans 15 amino acids. CDR1 and CDR2 from the germline V gene are SEHNR and FQNEAQ (reference sequence). V trimming: 5 bases; J trimming: 7 bases; junction bases outside the gene matches: 8. The CDR3, as DNA: TGTGCCAGCAGCCCCTCTCTAGCGGGGGTTAATGAGCAGTTCTTC. It yields the protein CASSPSLAGVNEQFF.

The chain combines TRBV12-1 with TRBJ1-5; the table gives TRBD1 as D, unverified against the DNA. TRBV12-1 is tagged as a pseudogene. CDR3 length equals 14 residues. CDR3 DNA sequence: TGTGCCAGCAGCTTTGGAGACAACAATCAGCCCCAGCATTTT. Protein: CASSFGDNNQPQHF.

The rearrangement joins TRBV3-1 (or the pseudogene TRBV3-2) to TRBJ2-3; TRBD2 matches 14 bases. The CDR3 covers 20 residues. With V trimmed by 4 bases and J by 4 bases, 16 bases remained unmatched. Germline values: CDR1 LGHDT, CDR2 YNNKEL (reference sequence). The CDR3 region has the DNA TGTGCCAGCAGCCCGAGGACTAGCGGGGGGACATCGGTGTTCTCAGATACGCAGTATTTT. Translating it yields CASSPRTSGGTSVFSDTQYF.

In its sample, this clone was seen a few times. V and J are TRBV18 and TRBJ1-6, with D tentatively TRBD1 (5 bases). The CDR3 extends over 15 amino acids. Germline CDR1 is KGHSH and CDR2 is LQKENI. V lost 2 bases and J lost 5, with 10 bases in between. CDR3 in amino acids: CASSPAGRDNSPLHF. CDR3 bases: TGTGCCAGCTCACCAGCAGGCAGGGATAATTCACCCCTCCACTTT.

V is TRBV4-1 and J is TRBJ2-3; possible D gene TRBD2, 5 bases. The CDR3 is made up of 14 amino acids. The germline CDR1 and CDR2 sequences are MGHRA and YSYEKL. V lost 3 bases, J lost 2 bases, and 9 bases lay in between. CDR3 bases: TGCGCCAGCAGCCAGCAGCGGAACACAGATACGCAGTATTTT. It encodes CASSQQRNTDTQYF.